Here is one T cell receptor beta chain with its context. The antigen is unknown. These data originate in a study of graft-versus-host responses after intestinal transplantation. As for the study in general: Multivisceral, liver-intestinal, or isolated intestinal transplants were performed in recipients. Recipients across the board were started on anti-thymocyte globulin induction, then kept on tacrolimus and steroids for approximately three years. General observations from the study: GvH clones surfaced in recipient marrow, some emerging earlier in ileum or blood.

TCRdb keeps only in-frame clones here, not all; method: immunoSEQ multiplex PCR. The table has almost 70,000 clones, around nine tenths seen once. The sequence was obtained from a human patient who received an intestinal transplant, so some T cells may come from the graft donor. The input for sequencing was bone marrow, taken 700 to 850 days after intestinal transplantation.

The CDR3 sequence is CATSRDTRGHEGGYTF. Written as DNA, the CDR3 is TGTGCCACCAGCAGGGACACGAGAGGGCACGAGGGTGGCTACACCTTC. The V and J genes are TRBV15 and TRBJ1-2; TRBD1 might be the D (5 bases). CDR1 and CDR2 (germline): LNHNV, YYDKDF (reference sequence). The CDR3 has 16 residues. V shed 3 bases and J shed 7 bases, with 21 bases lying between them.